The text below deals with one TCR beta chain. This sample stems from a study of memory CD4+ T cells and cytomegalovirus serostatus. Study-level background: Of the healthy Belgian adults, 9 were CMV seropositive and approximately 24 seronegative.

The germline gives CDR1 SGHVS, CDR2 FQNEAQ. V trimming: 2 bases; J trimming: 3 bases; junction bases outside the gene matches: 5. This CDR3 contains 16 residues. The sort gate was single viable CD3+CD4+CD8-CD45RO+ cells for memory CD4+ T cells. Original analysis: Out-of-frame sequences were removed, leaving 2 million or so distinct TCRbeta sequences. The method was immunoSEQ multiplex PCR; TCRdb's version includes in-frame clones alone and lacks a portion of them. The V and J calls and clone size are taken from that table; D and trimming were inferred from the DNA. The sample records some 26,000 clones, 76% being singletons.

The V call is TRBV7-8, the J call TRBJ2-3; 10 nucleotides agree with TRBD2. The TCR originated in an adult in good health and CMV-seronegative. The specimen sequenced was memory CD4+ T cells from blood. In nucleotides, the CDR3 is TGTGCCAGCAGCTTACCTAGCGGGAGAAAGACAGATACGCAGTATTTT. Translation: CASSLPSGRKTDTQYF.